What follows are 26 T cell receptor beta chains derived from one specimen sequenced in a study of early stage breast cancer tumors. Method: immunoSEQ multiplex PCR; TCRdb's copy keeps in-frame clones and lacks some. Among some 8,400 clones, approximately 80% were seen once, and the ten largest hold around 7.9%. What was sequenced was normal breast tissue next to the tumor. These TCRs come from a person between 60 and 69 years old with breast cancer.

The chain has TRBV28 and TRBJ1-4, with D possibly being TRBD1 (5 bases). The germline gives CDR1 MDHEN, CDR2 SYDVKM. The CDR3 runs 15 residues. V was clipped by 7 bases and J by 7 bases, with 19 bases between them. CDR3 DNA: TGTGCCAGCAATTCTGCCGGGACCGAGGCTGAAAAACTGTTTTTT. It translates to CASNSAGTEAEKLFF. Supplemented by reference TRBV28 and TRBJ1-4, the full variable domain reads DVKVTQSSRYLVKRTGEKVFLECVQDMDHENMFWYRQDPGLGLRLIYFSYDVKMKEKGDIPEGYSVSREKKERFSLILESASTNQTSMYLCASNSAGTEAEKLFFGSGTQLSVL.

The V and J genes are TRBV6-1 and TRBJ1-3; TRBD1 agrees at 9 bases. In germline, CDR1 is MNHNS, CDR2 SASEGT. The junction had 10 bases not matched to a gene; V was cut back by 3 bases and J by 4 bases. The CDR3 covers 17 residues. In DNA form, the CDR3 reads TGTGCCAGCAGTGAGTTTCTTGACAGGGGGAAAGGAAACACCATATATTTT. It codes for CASSEFLDRGKGNTIYF.

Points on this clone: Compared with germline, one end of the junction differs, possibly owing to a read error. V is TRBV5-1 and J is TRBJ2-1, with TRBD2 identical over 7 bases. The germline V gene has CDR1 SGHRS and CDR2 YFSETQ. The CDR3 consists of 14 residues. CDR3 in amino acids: CASSLILGGRDQLF. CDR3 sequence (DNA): TGCGCCAGCAGCTTAATTTTAGGAGGGAGGGACCAGCTCTTC.

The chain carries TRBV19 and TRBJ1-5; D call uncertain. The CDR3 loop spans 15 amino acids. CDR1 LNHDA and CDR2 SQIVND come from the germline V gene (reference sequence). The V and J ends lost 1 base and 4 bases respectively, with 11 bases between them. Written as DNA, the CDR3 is TGTGCCAGTAGTATAGCGAATAAGGGAAATCAGCCCCAGCATTTT. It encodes CASSIANKGNQPQHF.

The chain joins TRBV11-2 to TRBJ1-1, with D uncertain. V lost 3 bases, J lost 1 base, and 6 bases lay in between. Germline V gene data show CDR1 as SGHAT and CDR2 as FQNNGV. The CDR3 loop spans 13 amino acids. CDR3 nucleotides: TGTGCCAGCAGCTTCATAGGGAACACTGAAGCTTTCTTT. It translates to CASSFIGNTEAFF.

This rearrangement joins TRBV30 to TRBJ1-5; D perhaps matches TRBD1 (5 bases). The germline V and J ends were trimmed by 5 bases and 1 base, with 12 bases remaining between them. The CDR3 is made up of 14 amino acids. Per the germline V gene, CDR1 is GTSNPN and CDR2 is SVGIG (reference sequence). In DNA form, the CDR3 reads TGTGCCTGGGGTAGGAGGGGCAGCAATCAGCCCCAGCATTTT. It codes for CAWGRRGSNQPQHF.

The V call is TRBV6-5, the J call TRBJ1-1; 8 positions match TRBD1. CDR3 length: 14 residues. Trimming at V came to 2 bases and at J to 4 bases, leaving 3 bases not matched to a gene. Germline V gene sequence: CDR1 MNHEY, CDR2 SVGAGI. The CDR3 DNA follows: TGTGCCAGCAGTTACGGCACAGGGGGCACTGAAGCTTTCTTT. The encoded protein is CASSYGTGGTEAFF.

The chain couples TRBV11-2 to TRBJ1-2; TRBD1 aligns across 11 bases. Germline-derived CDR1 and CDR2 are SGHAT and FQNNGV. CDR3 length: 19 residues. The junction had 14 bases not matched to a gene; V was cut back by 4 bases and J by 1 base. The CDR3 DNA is TGTGCCAGCAGCTCGAATCGCCGGGACAGGGGGGACAATAACTATGGCTACACCTTC. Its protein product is CASSSNRRDRGDNNYGYTF.

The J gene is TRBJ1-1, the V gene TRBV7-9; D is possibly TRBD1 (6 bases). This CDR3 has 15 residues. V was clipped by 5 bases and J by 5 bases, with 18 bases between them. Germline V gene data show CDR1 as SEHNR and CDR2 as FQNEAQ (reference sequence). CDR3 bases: TGTGCCAGCAGCCCCCTGAGGGGGGCTGCGACTGAAGCTTTCTTT. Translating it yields CASSPLRGAATEAFF.

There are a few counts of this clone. The CDR3: CASRPQQGPYNEQFF. The CDR3 DNA follows: TGTGCCAGTAGGCCCCAACAGGGGCCTTACAATGAGCAGTTCTTC. The rearrangement uses TRBV19 and TRBJ2-1; TRBD1 agrees at 7 bases. This CDR3 has 15 residues. V trimming: 6 bases; J trimming: 4 bases; junction bases outside the gene matches: 9. CDR1 LNHDA and CDR2 SQIVND come from the germline V gene (reference sequence).

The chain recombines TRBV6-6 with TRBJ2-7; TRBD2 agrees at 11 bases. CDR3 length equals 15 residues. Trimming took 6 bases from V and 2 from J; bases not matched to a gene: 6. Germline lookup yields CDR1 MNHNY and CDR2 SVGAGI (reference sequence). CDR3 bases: TGTGCCAGCAGGGAGACTAGCGGGGAACCCTACGAGCAGTACTTC. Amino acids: CASRETSGEPYEQYF.

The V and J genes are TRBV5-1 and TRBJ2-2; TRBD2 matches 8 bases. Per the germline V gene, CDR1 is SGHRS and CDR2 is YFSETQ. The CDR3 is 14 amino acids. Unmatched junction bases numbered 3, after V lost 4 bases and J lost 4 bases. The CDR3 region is CASSPGGGTGELFF. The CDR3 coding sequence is TGCGCCAGCAGCCCGGGGGGGGGCACCGGGGAGCTGTTTTTT.

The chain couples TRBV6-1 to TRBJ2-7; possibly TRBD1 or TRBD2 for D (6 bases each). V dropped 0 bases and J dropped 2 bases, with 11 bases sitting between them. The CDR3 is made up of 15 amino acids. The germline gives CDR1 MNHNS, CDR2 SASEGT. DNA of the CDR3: TGTGCCAGCAGTGAAGCCCCCCGGGGGCCCTACGAGCAGTACTTC. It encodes CASSEAPRGPYEQYF.

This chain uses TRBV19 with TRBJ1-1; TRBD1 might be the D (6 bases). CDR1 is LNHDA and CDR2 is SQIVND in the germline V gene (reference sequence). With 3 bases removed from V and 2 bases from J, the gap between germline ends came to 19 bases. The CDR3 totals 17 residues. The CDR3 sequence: CASSINARRRGNTEAFF. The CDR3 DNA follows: TGTGCCAGTAGTATCAATGCACGGCGCAGGGGAAACACTGAAGCTTTCTTT.

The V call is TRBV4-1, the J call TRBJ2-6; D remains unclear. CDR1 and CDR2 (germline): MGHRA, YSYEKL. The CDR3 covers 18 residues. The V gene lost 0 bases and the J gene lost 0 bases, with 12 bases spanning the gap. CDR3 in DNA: TGCGCCAGCAGCCAAGACAGGTCTCTCTACTCTGGGGCCAACGTCCTGACTTTC. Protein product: CASSQDRSLYSGANVLTF.

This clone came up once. The CDR3 coding sequence is TGTGCCAGCTCACCTTCAACTAATGAAAAACTGTTTTTT. Its protein product is CASSPSTNEKLFF. The chain carries TRBV18 and TRBJ1-4; no reliable D call. This CDR3 spans 13 amino acids. Germline loops: CDR1 KGHSH, CDR2 LQKENI. V lost 3 bases, J lost 0 bases, and 2 bases lay in between.

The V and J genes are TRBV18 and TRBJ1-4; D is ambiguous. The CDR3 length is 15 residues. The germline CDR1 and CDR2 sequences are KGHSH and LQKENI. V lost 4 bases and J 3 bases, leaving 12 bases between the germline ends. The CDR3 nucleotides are TGTGCCAGCTCACTCGTGGATCAAGCTAATGAAAAACTGTTTTTT. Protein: CASSLVDQANEKLFF. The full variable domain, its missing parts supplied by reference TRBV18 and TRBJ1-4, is NAGVMQNPRHLVRRRGQEARLRCSPMKGHSHVYWYRQLPEEGLKFMVYLQKENIIDESGMPKERFSAEFPKEGPSILRIQQVVRGDSAAYFCASSLVDQANEKLFFGSGTQLSVL.

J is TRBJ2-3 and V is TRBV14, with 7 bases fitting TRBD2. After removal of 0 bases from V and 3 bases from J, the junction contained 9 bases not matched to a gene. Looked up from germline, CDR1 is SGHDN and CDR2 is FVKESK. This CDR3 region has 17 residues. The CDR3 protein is CASSQDRYWEGTDTQYF. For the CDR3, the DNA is TGTGCCAGCAGCCAAGATCGGTACTGGGAGGGGACAGATACGCAGTATTTT. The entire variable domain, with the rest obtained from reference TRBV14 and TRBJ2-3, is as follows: EAGVTQFPSHSVIEKGQTVTLRCDPISGHDNLYWYRRVMGKEIKFLLHFVKESKQDESGMPNNRFLAERTGGTYSTLKVQPAELEDSGVYFCASSQDRYWEGTDTQYFGPGTRLTVL.

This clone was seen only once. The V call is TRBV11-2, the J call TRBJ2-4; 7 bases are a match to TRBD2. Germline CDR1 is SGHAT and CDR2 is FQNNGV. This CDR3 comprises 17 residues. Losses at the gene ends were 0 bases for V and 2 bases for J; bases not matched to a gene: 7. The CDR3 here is CASSLDSAAGTKNIQYF. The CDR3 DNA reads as TGTGCCAGCAGCTTAGATTCGGCAGCGGGGACCAAAAACATTCAGTACTTC.

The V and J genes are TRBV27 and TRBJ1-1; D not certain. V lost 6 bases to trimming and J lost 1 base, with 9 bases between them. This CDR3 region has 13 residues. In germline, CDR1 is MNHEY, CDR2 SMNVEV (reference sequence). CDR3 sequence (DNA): TGTGCCAGCAGCGAGCGACAGAACACTGAAGCTTTCTTT. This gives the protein CASSERQNTEAFF.

CDR3 protein: CASSHPGSRGNEQFF. The CDR3 DNA is TGCGCCAGCAGCCACCCGGGGAGCAGGGGGAATGAGCAGTTCTTC. This chain uses TRBV4-1 with TRBJ2-1; 7 bases line up with TRBD1. V lost 3 bases, J lost 7 bases, and 9 bases stayed unmatched. The CDR3 is made up of 15 amino acids. Looked up from germline, CDR1 is MGHRA and CDR2 is YSYEKL.

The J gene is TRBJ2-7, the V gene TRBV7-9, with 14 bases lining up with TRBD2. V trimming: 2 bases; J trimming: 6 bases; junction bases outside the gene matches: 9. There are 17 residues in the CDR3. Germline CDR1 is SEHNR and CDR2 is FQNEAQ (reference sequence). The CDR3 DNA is TGTGCCAGCAGCTTATCTGGGGGACTAGCGGGAGCGGTCGAGCAGTACTTC. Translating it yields CASSLSGGLAGAVEQYF. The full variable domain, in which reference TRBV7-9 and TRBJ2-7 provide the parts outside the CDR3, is DTGVSQNPRHKITKRGQNVTFRCDPISEHNRLYWYRQTLGQGPEFLTYFQNEAQLEKSRLLSDRFSAERPKGSFSTLEIQRTEQGDSAMYLCASSLSGGLAGAVEQYFGPGTRLTVT.

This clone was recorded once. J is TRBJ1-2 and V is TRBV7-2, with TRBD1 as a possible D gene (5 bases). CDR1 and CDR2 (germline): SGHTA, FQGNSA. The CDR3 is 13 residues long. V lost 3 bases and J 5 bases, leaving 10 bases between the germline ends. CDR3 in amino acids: CASSLDMTYGYTF. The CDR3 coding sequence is TGTGCCAGCAGCTTGGACATGACTTATGGCTACACCTTC.

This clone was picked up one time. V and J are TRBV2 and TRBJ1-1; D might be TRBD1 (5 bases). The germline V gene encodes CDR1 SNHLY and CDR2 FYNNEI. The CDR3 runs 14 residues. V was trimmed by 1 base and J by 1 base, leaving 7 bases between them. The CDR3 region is CASSEGTQNTEAFF. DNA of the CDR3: TGTGCCAGCAGTGAAGGGACACAGAACACTGAAGCTTTCTTT.

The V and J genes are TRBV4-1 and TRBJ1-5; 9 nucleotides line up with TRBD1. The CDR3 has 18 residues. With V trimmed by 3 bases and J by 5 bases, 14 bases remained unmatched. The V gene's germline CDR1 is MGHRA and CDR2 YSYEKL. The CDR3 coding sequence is TGCGCCAGCAGCCACCTTCCCCCCACAGACAGGGGGGATCAGCCCCAGCATTTT. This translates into CASSHLPPTDRGDQPQHF.

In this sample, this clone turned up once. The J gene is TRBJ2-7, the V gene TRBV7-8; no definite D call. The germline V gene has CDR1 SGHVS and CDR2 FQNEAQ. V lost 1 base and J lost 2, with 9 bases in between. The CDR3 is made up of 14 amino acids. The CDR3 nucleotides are TGTGCCAGCAGCTTAGGCCCAGGTCCCTACGAGCAGTACTTC. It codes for CASSLGPGPYEQYF.